The T cell receptor (beta chain) under discussion was sequenced for a study of beta chain features in type 1 diabetes. The study reverse transcribed the entire isolated RNA, so it sequenced expressed TCRB transcripts. Data came from immunoSEQ multiplex PCR; TCRdb stores just in-frame clones and leaves some out. The repertoire holds roughly 40,000 clones, with approximately 50% as singletons. The sequence was collected from a woman aged 18-30 years in good health. Sequencing used central memory CD4+ T cells from blood.

CDR3: CASSLRVSARTGKAFF. The DNA for the CDR3 is TGTGCCAGCAGCTTAAGGGTTTCAGCTCGGACAGGGAAAGCTTTCTTT. V is TRBV5-6 and J is TRBJ1-1; TRBD1 aligns across 8 bases. From germline, CDR1 is SGHDT and CDR2 YYEEEE. This CDR3 contains 16 residues. J lost 9 bases, V lost 2 bases, and 15 bases had no gene match.